Listed below are T cell receptor beta chains from one sample, sequenced in a study of OX40 agonist ivuxolimab in advanced cancers. Assay used: immunoSEQ multiplex PCR; TCRdb lists only in-frame clones, some missing. This table has tens of thousands of clones, around 90% appearing once. The starting material was CD4+ or CD8+ T cells sorted from blood, obtained in a trial of the OX40 agonist ivuxolimab. These receptors came from an adult with an advanced solid tumor such as melanoma, head and neck, liver or kidney cancer. Both conserved end residues are trimmed from each CDR3. Some rows have no size entry. The others give once, few or many, or a class for an expanded clone.

CDR3 protein | clone size | J gene | V gene | CDR3 length
AWKPGSSYNEQF | once | TRBJ2-1 | TRBV30 | 12
ASSLGASGRPIQETQY | once | TRBJ2-5 | TRBV7-8 | 16
ASRRQAAYNEQF | once | TRBJ2-1 | TRBV7-3 | 12
ASSLRTGMDEKLF | . | TRBJ1-4 | TRBV7-9 | 13
ASSPLSGHLNQPQH | . | TRBJ1-5 | TRBV27 | 14
ASSERRFETGLREQY | . | TRBJ2-7 | TRBV2 | 15
ASSGDLESTDTQY | . | TRBJ2-3 | TRBV9 | 13
ASSLWDSGEKLF | . | TRBJ1-4 | TRBV27 | 12
ASSSPGTGLAGVTGELF | . | TRBJ2-2 | TRBV2 | 17
AISEPGTGQYNEQF | . | TRBJ2-1 | TRBV10-3 | 14
ASSSGTFATNEKLF | . | TRBJ1-4 | TRBV7-2 | 14
ASSDGNEQF | . | TRBJ2-1 | TRBV19 | 9
ASSQRTSGFSYEQY | . | TRBJ2-7 | TRBV4-1 | 14
ASSSPGLAAPYEQY | . | TRBJ2-7 | TRBV7-9 | 14
ACLVFPGGPYEQY | . | TRBJ2-7 | TRBV30 | 13
ASSEFWILNTEAF | . | TRBJ1-1 | TRBV6-1 | 13
ASSTGTGVDYEQY | . | TRBJ2-7 | TRBV19 | 13
ASSQEGILAKNIQY | . | TRBJ2-4 | TRBV4-1 | 14
ASSRPQGARADTQY | . | TRBJ2-3 | TRBV7-8 | 14
ASSAGSSNQPQH | . | TRBJ1-5 | TRBV9 | 12
ASRGDGTLSTEAF | once | TRBJ1-1 | TRBV28 | 13